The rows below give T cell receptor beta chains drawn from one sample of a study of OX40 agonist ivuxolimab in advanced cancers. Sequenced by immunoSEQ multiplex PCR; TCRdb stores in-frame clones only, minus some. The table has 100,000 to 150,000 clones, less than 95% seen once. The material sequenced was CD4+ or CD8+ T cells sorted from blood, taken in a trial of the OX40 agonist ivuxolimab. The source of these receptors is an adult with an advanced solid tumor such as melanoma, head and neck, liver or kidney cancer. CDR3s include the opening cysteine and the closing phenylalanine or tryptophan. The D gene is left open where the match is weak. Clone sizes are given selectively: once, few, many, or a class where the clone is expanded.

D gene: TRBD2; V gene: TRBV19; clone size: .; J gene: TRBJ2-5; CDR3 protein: CASSTSSTSGSQETQYF; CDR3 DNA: TGTGCCAGTAGTACCTCGTCTACTAGCGGGAGCCAAGAGACCCAGTACTTC
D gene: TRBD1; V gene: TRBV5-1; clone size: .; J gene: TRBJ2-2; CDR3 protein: CASSTGQGNTGELFF; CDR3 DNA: TGCGCCAGCAGCACGGGACAGGGAAACACCGGGGAGCTGTTTTTT
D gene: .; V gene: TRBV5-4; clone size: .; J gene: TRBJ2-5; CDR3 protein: CASSLTRASSQETQYF; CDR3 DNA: TGTGCCAGCAGTCTCACCCGGGCGAGTTCCCAAGAGACCCAGTACTTC
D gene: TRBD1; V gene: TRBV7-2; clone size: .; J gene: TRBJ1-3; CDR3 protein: CASSSRGFSGNTIYF; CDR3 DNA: TGTGCCAGCAGCTCCAGGGGGTTCTCTGGAAACACCATATATTTT
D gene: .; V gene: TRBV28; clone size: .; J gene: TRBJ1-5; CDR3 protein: CASSLGQRAIQPQHF; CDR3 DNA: TGTGCCAGCAGTTTGGGTCAGCGGGCCATCCAGCCCCAGCATTTT
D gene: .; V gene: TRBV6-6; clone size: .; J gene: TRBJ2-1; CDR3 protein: CASSQTSPYYNEQFF; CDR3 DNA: TGTGCCAGCAGTCAGACTAGTCCCTACTACAATGAGCAGTTCTTC
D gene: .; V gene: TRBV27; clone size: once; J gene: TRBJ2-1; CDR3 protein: CASTSYGGQATWEQFF; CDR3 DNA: TGTGCCAGCACCTCCTACGGAGGCCAAGCTACTTGGGAGCAGTTCTTC
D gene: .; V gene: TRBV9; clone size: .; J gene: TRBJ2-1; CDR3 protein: CASSAGTRIPNEQFF; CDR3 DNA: TGTGCCAGCAGCGCCGGGACTCGAATCCCCAATGAGCAGTTCTTC
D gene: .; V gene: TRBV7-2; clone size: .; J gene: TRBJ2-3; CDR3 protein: CASSLEYLARQYF; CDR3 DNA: TGTGCCAGCAGCTTAGAGTATTTGGCAAGGCAGTATTTT
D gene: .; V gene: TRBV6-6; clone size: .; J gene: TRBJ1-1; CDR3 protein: CASSVDGQLEAFF; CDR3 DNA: TGTGCCAGCAGTGTGGACGGACAGCTTGAAGCTTTCTTT
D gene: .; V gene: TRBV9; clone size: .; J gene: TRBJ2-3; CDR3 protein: CASSVETVSDTQYF; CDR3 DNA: TGTGCCAGCAGCGTAGAAACGGTTTCGGATACGCAGTATTTT
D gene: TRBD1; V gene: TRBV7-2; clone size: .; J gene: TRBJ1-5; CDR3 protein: CASTLRGTATDQPQHF; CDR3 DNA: TGTGCCAGCACCTTAAGGGGGACAGCCACGGATCAGCCCCAGCATTTT
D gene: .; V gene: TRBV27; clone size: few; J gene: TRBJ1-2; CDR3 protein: CASSSEGYGYTF; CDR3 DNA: TGTGCCAGCAGTTCCGAAGGGTATGGCTACACCTTC
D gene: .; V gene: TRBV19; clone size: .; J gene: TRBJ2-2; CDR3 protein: CASRGTLGTGELFF; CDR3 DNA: TGTGCCAGTAGAGGGACTTTGGGCACCGGGGAGCTGTTTTTT